The rows below give T cell receptor beta chains drawn from one sample of a study of Tregs in tolerant kidney transplant recipients. Some clones are missing from TCRdb's copy, which holds only in-frame ones; the method was immunoSEQ multiplex PCR. This sample has about 240,000 clones, with roughly 80% found just once. The material sequenced was CD4+ T cells from blood. Receptors originate from a human donor in good health. Both conserved end residues are trimmed from each CDR3. A D gene is named only where the DNA matches it firmly.

v_gene,j_gene,d_gene,CDR3aa
TRBV6-5,TRBJ2-6,TRBD1,ASSLDRVSGANVLT
TRBV7-3,TRBJ1-1,.,ASSLLGGRNTEAF
TRBV9,TRBJ1-1,.,ASSVGGQLNTEAF
TRBV15,TRBJ1-1,.,ATSRDVAVNTEAF
TRBV6-4,TRBJ2-3,.,ASSDSLRGGTDTQY
TRBV10-1,TRBJ2-4,TRBD2,ASSDGGTLNIQY
TRBV7-2,TRBJ1-3,.,ASSSGPQYLGYTIY
TRBV18,TRBJ2-7,.,ASSPLGLSYEQY
TRBV6-1,TRBJ1-4,.,ASRPRPTNEKLF
TRBV18,TRBJ1-4,TRBD1,ASSIQGSNEKLF
TRBV11-2,TRBJ2-5,TRBD1,ASSYLSVAQGARETQY
TRBV5-1,TRBJ1-2,.,ASSLGRNYGYT
TRBV11-2,TRBJ2-7,.,ASSSPLLQY
TRBV2,TRBJ2-3,TRBD1,ASTDVGTWDRLTDTQY
TRBV18,TRBJ2-7,.,AGSSGGVPYEQY
TRBV5-8,TRBJ2-4,.,ASSLYLSKNIQY
TRBV11-2,TRBJ1-3,.,ASSRTWDTEGNTIY
TRBV6-1,TRBJ2-2,.,ASSAPQGGGELF
TRBV4-1,TRBJ1-1,.,ASSRYRLANTEAF
TRBV9,TRBJ1-3,.,ASSVKGRTSGNTIY
TRBV11-2,TRBJ1-5,.,ASSIVGNQPQH
TRBV11-2,TRBJ1-5,.,ASSLGGFNQPQH
TRBV11-2,TRBJ2-7,.,ASSLDRREQY
TRBV5-4,TRBJ1-1,.,ASIPRGGNTEAF
TRBV27,TRBJ2-7,.,ASSPNRVPYEQY
TRBV5-1,TRBJ2-1,.,ASSLLQVDEQF
TRBV2,TRBJ2-2,TRBD2,ASSRTRNTGELF
TRBV5-6,TRBJ1-6,TRBD1,ASSLGGTGRNSPLH
TRBV4-1,TRBJ1-1,.,ASSQSTAPNTEAF
TRBV9,TRBJ1-2,.,ASSVGGANYGYT
TRBV6-1,TRBJ1-1,.,ATIIQVNTEAF
TRBV2,TRBJ1-1,.,ASSDVDVNTEAF
TRBV6-4,TRBJ2-1,.,ASSEQDVSYNEQF
TRBV10-3,TRBJ1-6,.,AISEKGFSYNSPLH
TRBV9,TRBJ1-3,TRBD1,ASSASGTGGVGNTIY
TRBV5-1,TRBJ1-4,TRBD1,ASSDRGYVNEKLF
TRBV6-6,TRBJ2-5,.,ASSLRGGETQY
TRBV19,TRBJ1-6,.,ASSSRVSYNSPLH
TRBV29-1,TRBJ1-5,.,SVGLGASQPQH
TRBV5-5,TRBJ1-2,.,ASSSYTYGYT
TRBV7-6,TRBJ2-1,TRBD2,ASSLPGRRNYNEQF
TRBV4-1,TRBJ1-2,.,ASRDYTGKPNGYT
TRBV10-3,TRBJ1-2,TRBD1,AISESPGGNGYT
TRBV27,TRBJ1-2,TRBD1,ASSGDRGRYGYI
TRBV4-2,TRBJ2-2,.,ASSQGTLNTGELF
TRBV18,TRBJ1-1,.,ASSPTNTEAF
TRBV9,TRBJ1-4,.,ASSEGASGEKLF
TRBV7-9,TRBJ1-1,TRBD1,ASSSRQGTNTEAF
TRBV2,TRBJ1-3,TRBD1,ASTRQGIGNTIY
TRBV14,TRBJ1-1,.,ASSQTGWTEAF
TRBV25-1,TRBJ1-1,TRBD1,ASRGGDSRMNTEAF
TRBV28,TRBJ1-3,.,ASTGGTGNTIY
TRBV7-6,TRBJ1-3,.,ASSLGGRGARNTIY
TRBV18,TRBJ1-4,.,ASSPQDSRLAEKLF
TRBV5-6,TRBJ1-5,TRBD1,ASSGRQGSNQPQH
TRBV19,TRBJ2-6,.,ASSSTHSGANVLT
TRBV5-6,TRBJ1-5,.,ASSGAHSNQPQH
TRBV2,TRBJ2-7,TRBD2,ASKTSTSGDSYEQY
TRBV29-1,TRBJ1-2,.,SVGTVNYGYT